The rows below give T cell receptor beta chains drawn from one sample of a study of T cell responses to AZD1222 COVID-19 vaccine. Measured with immunoSEQ multiplex PCR; TCRdb has only the in-frame clones, and not every one. The sample lists 150,000 to 200,000 clones; less than 95% were seen once. Sequences were derived from peripheral blood, sampled on day 0 of AZD1222 vaccination. The receptor set was obtained from an adult in good health. CDR3s include the opening cysteine and the closing phenylalanine or tryptophan. A D gene is named only where the DNA matches it firmly. Clone size, where shown, is once, few, many, or a class for clones that have expanded.

j_call: TRBJ2-3; cdr3_length: 15; d_call: TRBD1; clone_size: .; v_call: TRBV7-9; cdr3_aa: CASSPGQVGEDTQYF; cdr3_nt: TGTGCCAGCAGCCCGGGACAGGTTGGGGAAGATACGCAGTATTTT
j_call: TRBJ1-2; cdr3_length: 14; d_call: TRBD1; clone_size: .; v_call: TRBV18; cdr3_aa: CASSRRDRLYGYTF; cdr3_nt: TGTGCCAGCTCCCGCCGGGACAGGCTCTATGGCTACACCTTC
j_call: TRBJ2-7; cdr3_length: 16; d_call: TRBD2; clone_size: once; v_call: TRBV19; cdr3_aa: CASSITSSGSIYEQYF; cdr3_nt: TGTGCCAGTAGCATCACCTCCAGCGGGAGCATCTACGAGCAGTACTTC
j_call: TRBJ1-6; cdr3_length: 14; d_call: .; clone_size: .; v_call: TRBV5-6; cdr3_aa: CASSSGLLLGPLHF; cdr3_nt: TGTGCCAGCAGCTCAGGCCTGTTACTTGGACCCCTCCACTTT
j_call: TRBJ1-2; cdr3_length: 14; d_call: .; clone_size: .; v_call: TRBV5-1; cdr3_aa: CASTAGHGRGGYTF; cdr3_nt: TGCGCCAGCACTGCGGGCCACGGGCGGGGTGGCTACACCTTC
j_call: TRBJ1-6; cdr3_length: 15; d_call: .; clone_size: .; v_call: TRBV5-8; cdr3_aa: CASSLGVDSNSPLHF; cdr3_nt: TGTGCCAGCAGCTTAGGAGTCGATAGTAATTCACCCCTCCACTTT
j_call: TRBJ2-5; cdr3_length: 17; d_call: TRBD2; clone_size: few; v_call: TRBV7-8; cdr3_aa: CASSIGGLAGAQETQYF; cdr3_nt: TGTGCCAGCAGCATAGGGGGGCTAGCGGGGGCACAAGAGACCCAGTACTTC
j_call: TRBJ2-7; cdr3_length: 12; d_call: .; clone_size: once; v_call: TRBV5-1; cdr3_aa: CASSLAGEEQYF; cdr3_nt: TGCGCCAGCAGCTTGGCTGGGGAAGAGCAGTACTTC
j_call: TRBJ1-1; cdr3_length: 11; d_call: .; clone_size: .; v_call: TRBV23-1; cdr3_aa: CAKGFEAEAFF; cdr3_nt: TGCGCCAAAGGATTTGAGGCTGAAGCTTTCTTT
j_call: TRBJ2-7; cdr3_length: 13; d_call: .; clone_size: .; v_call: TRBV6-1; cdr3_aa: CASSELDTYEQYF; cdr3_nt: TGTGCCAGCAGTGAGTTGGATACCTACGAGCAGTACTTC
j_call: TRBJ1-1; cdr3_length: 14; d_call: TRBD1; clone_size: .; v_call: TRBV11-3; cdr3_aa: CASSLGQGGTEAFF; cdr3_nt: TGTGCCAGCAGCTTAGGACAGGGCGGCACTGAAGCTTTCTTT
j_call: TRBJ1-2; cdr3_length: 13; d_call: .; clone_size: .; v_call: TRBV5-1; cdr3_aa: CASSPGEGGIGRF; cdr3_nt: TGCGCCAGCAGCCCTGGTGAGGGGGGGATAGGGCGCTTC
j_call: TRBJ2-1; cdr3_length: 15; d_call: .; clone_size: once; v_call: TRBV19; cdr3_aa: CASRPGPIDYNEQFF; cdr3_nt: TGTGCCAGTAGGCCGGGACCGATAGACTACAATGAGCAGTTCTTC
j_call: TRBJ2-3; cdr3_length: 13; d_call: .; clone_size: .; v_call: TRBV27; cdr3_aa: CASSLSGTDTQYF; cdr3_nt: TGTGCCAGCAGTTTATCCGGCACAGATACGCAGTATTTT
j_call: TRBJ1-2; cdr3_length: 17; d_call: .; clone_size: .; v_call: TRBV5-5; cdr3_aa: CASSSPHTLHYLYGYTF; cdr3_nt: TGTGCCAGCAGCTCCCCCCACACATTACACTATTTATATGGCTACACCTTC
j_call: TRBJ1-6; cdr3_length: 20; d_call: .; clone_size: .; v_call: TRBV5-1; cdr3_aa: CASSLEVAHSLSSYNSPLHF; cdr3_nt: TGCGCCAGCAGCTTGGAGGTGGCCCACTCCCTAAGCTCCTATAATTCACCCCTCCACTTT
j_call: TRBJ1-1; cdr3_length: 13; d_call: TRBD1; clone_size: .; v_call: TRBV30; cdr3_aa: CAWSVQSGGEAFF; cdr3_nt: TGTGCCTGGAGTGTACAGTCAGGGGGTGAAGCTTTCTTT
j_call: TRBJ1-2; cdr3_length: 13; d_call: .; clone_size: .; v_call: TRBV6-5; cdr3_aa: CASMDILTWGYTF; cdr3_nt: TGTGCCAGCATGGACATCTTAACGTGGGGCTACACCTTC
j_call: TRBJ1-2; cdr3_length: 12; d_call: .; clone_size: .; v_call: TRBV7-8; cdr3_aa: CASSLERGPPTF; cdr3_nt: TGTGCCAGCAGCTTAGAACGGGGGCCCCCCACCTTC
j_call: TRBJ2-5; cdr3_length: 15; d_call: .; clone_size: .; v_call: TRBV18; cdr3_aa: CASSPLGAQGETQYF; cdr3_nt: TGTGCCAGCTCACCTCTGGGGGCGCAGGGCGAGACCCAGTACTTC
j_call: TRBJ2-2; cdr3_length: 17; d_call: TRBD1; clone_size: .; v_call: TRBV7-9; cdr3_aa: CASTQGGRGFFAGELFF; cdr3_nt: TGTGCCAGCACCCAAGGGGGCAGGGGGTTTTTCGCCGGGGAGCTGTTTTTT
j_call: TRBJ1-1; cdr3_length: 16; d_call: .; clone_size: .; v_call: TRBV9; cdr3_aa: CASSALTTGINTEAFF; cdr3_nt: TGTGCCAGCAGCGCCTTAACTACAGGGATCAACACTGAAGCTTTCTTT
j_call: TRBJ1-1; cdr3_length: 14; d_call: .; clone_size: .; v_call: TRBV6-5; cdr3_aa: CASRRGGDGTEAFF; cdr3_nt: TGTGCCAGCCGCCGAGGCGGGGACGGCACTGAAGCTTTCTTT
j_call: TRBJ1-5; cdr3_length: 16; d_call: .; clone_size: .; v_call: TRBV28; cdr3_aa: CASSLGGRLSNQPQHF; cdr3_nt: TGTGCCAGCAGCCTTGGGGGCCGGCTTAGCAATCAGCCCCAGCATTTT
j_call: TRBJ2-7; cdr3_length: 12; d_call: .; clone_size: .; v_call: TRBV5-1; cdr3_aa: CASSSGGLWQYF; cdr3_nt: TGCGCCAGCAGCTCCGGGGGTCTTTGGCAGTACTTC
j_call: TRBJ2-7; cdr3_length: 13; d_call: TRBD1; clone_size: .; v_call: TRBV15; cdr3_aa: CATNRDRVGEQYF; cdr3_nt: TGTGCCACCAACCGGGACAGGGTTGGCGAGCAGTACTTC
j_call: TRBJ2-1; cdr3_length: 12; d_call: .; clone_size: .; v_call: TRBV28; cdr3_aa: CASSLASYEQFF; cdr3_nt: TGTGCCAGCTCTTTAGCATCCTATGAGCAGTTCTTC
j_call: TRBJ2-1; cdr3_length: 15; d_call: .; clone_size: .; v_call: TRBV6-5; cdr3_aa: CASSFRGEGYNEQFF; cdr3_nt: TGTGCCAGCAGTTTTAGGGGAGAAGGCTACAATGAGCAGTTCTTC